A selection of T cell receptor beta chains follows, all from one sample in a study of tumor-infiltrating lymphocytes in primary liver carcinoma. MiXCR, run by TCRdb on the multiplex PCR reads, gives a single entry per CDR3 protein. The repertoire holds around 50,000 distinct CDR3 sequences, about 70% seen once, with about a quarter in the top ten. Sample: liver tumor tissue from sampling region 3. The receptors originated from a man aged 35 to 55 with primary liver carcinoma and hepatitis B virus infection. CDR3s include the opening cysteine and the closing phenylalanine or tryptophan. The D gene is left open where the match is weak. Clone size is shown for a subset of rows, as once, few, many or a class of expanded clone.

V	D	J	size	DNA	CDR3
TRBV6-1	-	TRBJ2-7	many	TGTGCCAGCAGTGACCCCTCGGGGAACGAGCAGTACTTC	CASSDPSGNEQYF
TRBV6-6	TRBD1	TRBJ1-4	-	TGTGCCATCAGTTTTGGGACAGGGGCGACAACTAATGAAAAGCTGTTTTTT	CAISFGTGATTNEKLFF
TRBV7-9	TRBD1	TRBJ2-5	-	TGTGCCAGCGGCTCGAGGGACAGGTGTGTTCAAGAGACCCAGTACTTC	CASGSRDRCVQETQYF
TRBV11-2	-	TRBJ2-5	-	TGTGCCAGCTACTCGGCGGGGATATTATTGTCCCGGTACTTC	CASYSAGILLSRYF
TRBV7-2	TRBD2	TRBJ2-2	-	TGTGTCAGCAGCTTATACGGAGGACTAGCTAACACCGGGGAGCTGCTTTTT	CVSSLYGGLANTGELLF
TRBV4-2	-	TRBJ2-1	once	TGTGTCAGCAGTCAAGATGTTAACACCGTGGATGAGCAGTTCTTC	CVSSQDVNTVDEQFF
TRBV28	-	TRBJ2-2	many	TGTGCCAGCAGTTTATGGCAGGGTGTAAACACCGGGGAGCTGTTTTTT	CASSLWQGVNTGELFF
TRBV5-1	TRBD2	TRBJ2-5	-	TGCGCCAACAGCTTGGGCACTAGCGGGAGTGAGACCCAGTACTTC	CANSLGTSGSETQYF
TRBV11-2	-	TRBJ2-3	-	TGTGCCAACAGCCCCCCGACAAGCGGCAGCATAGATACGCAGTATTTT	CANSPPTSGSIDTQYF
TRBV19	TRBD2	TRBJ2-1	-	TGTGCCAGTAGTATAGTGGATAGCGGGAGGAATGAGCAATTCTTC	CASSIVDSGRNEQFF
TRBV29-1	-	TRBJ2-1	-	TGCAGCGTGGAGTCGACCACCGCCGATGAGCAGTTCTTC	CSVESTTADEQFF
TRBV29-1	TRBD2	TRBJ2-3	-	TGCAACGTTGGGCACGCGGGGGGGTACACAGATACGCAGTATTTT	CNVGHAGGYTDTQYF
TRBV7-2	-	TRBJ2-1	few	TGTGCCAGCAGCTTAGAGGGCAGGCAGGGGTTCAATGAGCAGTTCTTC	CASSLEGRQGFNEQFF
TRBV12-3/TRBV12-4	TRBD1	TRBJ2-1	-	TGTGCCAGCAACGCGGACAGGGGTAATGAGCAGCTCTTC	CASNADRGNEQLF
TRBV6-1	-	TRBJ2-7	-	TGTGCCAGCATTGAAATGGCGGTCGAGGAGTACTTC	CASIEMAVEEYF